This T cell receptor (beta chain) was sequenced for a study of metastatic and nonmetastatic thyroid tumors. Per the original methods: The study took CDR3 differences across clinicopathological groups and made a distant-metastasis classifier for papillary thyroid cancer from them. TCRdb reassembled clones from the PCR reads with MiXCR. The authors' filters were not applied to this entry. The sample has 7,800 or so clones; around a fifth are singletons. Thyroid surgery took place with no prior treatment in any patient. V was clipped by 3 bases and J by 4 bases, with 3 bases between them. This CDR3 contains 11 residues. The germline V gene has CDR1 LNHDA and CDR2 SQIVND (reference sequence).

This TCR came from a female donor with papillary thyroid cancer or a benign thyroid nodule (not recorded which). Some clones in this sample may be carry-over from other donors' samples. This chain connects TRBV19 to TRBJ1-1; D remains ambiguous. The sequenced material came from adjacent normal tissue. In DNA, the CDR3 is TGTGCCAGTAGTATGGGCACTGAAGCTTTCTTT. Amino acids: CASSMGTEAFF. Together with reference TRBV19 and TRBJ1-1, the CDR3 gives the full variable domain: DGGITQSPKYLFRKEGQNVTLSCEQNLNHDAMYWYRQDPGQGLRLIYYSQIVNDFQKGDIAEGYSVSREKKESFPLTVTSAQKNPTAFYLCASSMGTEAFFGQGTRLTVV.